This TCR beta chain appears in the sequencing data of a study of blood T cell repertoires in COVID-19. Whole-study context: Donors in the United States, Italy and Spain gave samples during acute or convalescent COVID-19.

Method: immunoSEQ multiplex PCR; TCRdb's copy keeps in-frame clones and lacks some. The table includes a few hundred thousand clones, around four fifths detected once. The CDR3 is made up of 14 amino acids. Trimming cost V 4 bases and J 2 bases; bases outside gene matches: 5. CDR1 is SGDLS, CDR2 YYNGEE, per germline. This clone is a singleton in its sample. This sequence was found in a man aged 30-40 years with active or convalescent COVID-19. The rearrangement uses TRBV9 and TRBJ2-7; 8 nucleotides line up with TRBD1. The specimen was peripheral blood. CDR3 coding DNA: TGTGCCAGCAGCTTCCGGGACAGGACCTACGAGCAGTACTTC. Translation gives CASSFRDRTYEQYF. Using reference TRBV9 and TRBJ2-7 for the parts outside the CDR3, the full variable domain is DSGVTQTPKHLITATGQRVTLRCSPRSGDLSVYWYQQSLDQGLQFLIQYYNGEERAKGNILERFSAQQFPDLHSELNLSSLELGDSALYFCASSFRDRTYEQYFGPGTRLTVT.